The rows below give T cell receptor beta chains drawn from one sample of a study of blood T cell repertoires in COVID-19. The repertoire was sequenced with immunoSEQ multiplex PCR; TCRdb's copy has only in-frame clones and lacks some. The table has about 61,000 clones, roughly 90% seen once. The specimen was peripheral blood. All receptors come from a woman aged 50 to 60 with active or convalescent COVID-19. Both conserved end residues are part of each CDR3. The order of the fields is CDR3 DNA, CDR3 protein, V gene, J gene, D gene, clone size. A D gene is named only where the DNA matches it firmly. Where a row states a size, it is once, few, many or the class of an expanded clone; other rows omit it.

cdr3_nt: TGTGCCAGCAGCCAGACCCCAGGCGGGAGCGCCTTGGGAAATGAGCAGTTCTTC; cdr3_aa: CASSQTPGGSALGNEQFF; v_call: TRBV27; j_call: TRBJ2-1; d_call: TRBD2; clone_size: .
cdr3_nt: TGTGCCAGCAGCTTGGCCCGCAGACAGGTTCACGAGCAGTACTTC; cdr3_aa: CASSLARRQVHEQYF; v_call: TRBV5-6; j_call: TRBJ2-7; d_call: .; clone_size: .
cdr3_nt: TGTGCCAGCAGTTTAACGATAATGGGACAGGGGTTCGGAAACACCATATATTTT; cdr3_aa: CASSLTIMGQGFGNTIYF; v_call: TRBV28; j_call: TRBJ1-3; d_call: TRBD1; clone_size: .
cdr3_nt: TGTGCCAGCAGCCCCGGGGTATACGAGCAGTTCTTC; cdr3_aa: CASSPGVYEQFF; v_call: TRBV7-9; j_call: TRBJ2-1; d_call: .; clone_size: .
cdr3_nt: TGTGCCAGCAGTTCCCTTGGGCGGGGGGGGCTCACTGAAGCTTTCTTT; cdr3_aa: CASSSLGRGGLTEAFF; v_call: TRBV27; j_call: TRBJ1-1; d_call: .; clone_size: medium-sized
cdr3_nt: TGTGCCAGCAGCTACTTGACAGGAAGCAATCAGCCCCAGCATTTT; cdr3_aa: CASSYLTGSNQPQHF; v_call: TRBV6-5; j_call: TRBJ1-5; d_call: .; clone_size: .
cdr3_nt: TGTGCCAGTAGTATAGCCGACAGGGGAGACAATGAGCAGTTCTTC; cdr3_aa: CASSIADRGDNEQFF; v_call: TRBV19; j_call: TRBJ2-1; d_call: TRBD1; clone_size: .
cdr3_nt: TGTGCCAGCAGGGGAAGGTCGGGGGTAAGGACTGAAGCTTTCTTT; cdr3_aa: CASRGRSGVRTEAFF; v_call: TRBV2; j_call: TRBJ1-1; d_call: .; clone_size: .
cdr3_nt: TGCGCCAGCAGCTTGGTAGGGGGCCCTGAAGCTTTCTTT; cdr3_aa: CASSLVGGPEAFF; v_call: TRBV5-1; j_call: TRBJ1-1; d_call: TRBD1; clone_size: .
cdr3_nt: TGTGCCAGCAGGGTCCATCAAGCAGGGCGAACTGAAGCTTTCTTT; cdr3_aa: CASRVHQAGRTEAFF; v_call: TRBV5-4; j_call: TRBJ1-1; d_call: .; clone_size: .
cdr3_nt: TGTGCCACCAGCAGAGATCAGGGGACCAATCAGCCCCAGCATTTT; cdr3_aa: CATSRDQGTNQPQHF; v_call: TRBV15; j_call: TRBJ1-5; d_call: .; clone_size: .
cdr3_nt: TGTGCCAGCAGACCGGGACTAGCGGGCAACACCGGGGAGCTGTTTTTT; cdr3_aa: CASRPGLAGNTGELFF; v_call: TRBV5-4; j_call: TRBJ2-2; d_call: TRBD2; clone_size: .
cdr3_nt: TGTGCCAGCAGCGTAGGAGGGGGTAAGGGGCCCCAGCATTTT; cdr3_aa: CASSVGGGKGPQHF; v_call: TRBV9; j_call: TRBJ1-5; d_call: .; clone_size: .
cdr3_nt: TGTGCCAGCAGTTTTGAGTACGAGAAGCATTTT; cdr3_aa: CASSFEYEKHF; v_call: TRBV28; j_call: TRBJ1-5; d_call: .; clone_size: .
cdr3_nt: TGTGCCAGCTCCCAAAGCCGCAATGAGCAGTTCTTC; cdr3_aa: CASSQSRNEQFF; v_call: TRBV18; j_call: TRBJ2-1; d_call: .; clone_size: .
cdr3_nt: TGTGCCAGCAGCCAAAATACAGGGGGCGCCGGGGATACGCAGTATTTT; cdr3_aa: CASSQNTGGAGDTQYF; v_call: TRBV3-1/TRBV3-2; j_call: TRBJ2-3; d_call: TRBD1; clone_size: .
cdr3_nt: TGTGCCAGCAGTGGGACAGGAGCCTCCTATGGCTACACCTTC; cdr3_aa: CASSGTGASYGYTF; v_call: TRBV2; j_call: TRBJ1-2; d_call: TRBD1; clone_size: .
cdr3_nt: TGTGCCCCCCAAGGTAAGGCTTTCCAACTAAATCAGCCCCAGCATTTT; cdr3_aa: CAPQGKAFQLNQPQHF; v_call: TRBV27; j_call: TRBJ1-5; d_call: .; clone_size: .
cdr3_nt: TGTGCCATCGTACAGCCCGGCGGGGGGACTGAAGCTTTCTTT; cdr3_aa: CAIVQPGGGTEAFF; v_call: TRBV10-3; j_call: TRBJ1-1; d_call: .; clone_size: .